This T cell receptor beta chain was observed in a study of cytomegalovirus exposure and HLA in healthy donors. Amplification used 60 Vbeta primers and 13 Jbeta primers. TCRdb's copy holds only in-frame clones and misses some; the assay was immunoSEQ multiplex PCR. The repertoire has about 110,000 clones, roughly 71% of them found once; the top ten carry around 3%. From germline, CDR1 is LGHNA and CDR2 YNFKEQ. V dropped 1 base and J dropped 5 bases, with 8 bases sitting between them. The length of the CDR3 is 13 residues. Sequenced material: PBMCs. The rearrangement joins TRBV4-2 to TRBJ2-5; D remains ambiguous. This TCR derives from a male donor in good health and CMV-seropositive. The chain's CDR3 is CASSQAYSETQYF. The CDR3 DNA reads TGTGCCAGCAGCCAAGCGTATAGTGAGACCCAGTACTTC.